These 17 T cell receptor beta chains were sequenced from one sample in a study of blood T cell repertoires in COVID-19. The protocol was immunoSEQ multiplex PCR, while the TCRdb copy is restricted to in-frame clones and leaves out a portion. In the table there are over 65,000 clones, approximately 78% of which are singletons. Sequenced input: peripheral blood. These receptors were taken from a man in his 60s with COVID-19, enrolled during active disease.

V is TRBV2 and J is TRBJ1-6, with D tentatively TRBD1 (5 bases). CDR1 is SNHLY, CDR2 FYNNEI, per germline. Trimming took 7 bases from V and 7 from J, leaving 20 bases between them. The CDR3 loop spans 16 amino acids. CDR3 DNA: TGTGCCAGCAATGACGGGGGACGGGGGGGAAATTCACCCCTCCACTTT. Amino acid sequence: CASNDGGRGGNSPLHF. Looking up the rest from reference TRBV2 and TRBJ1-6 gives the full variable domain: EPEVTQTPSHQVTQMGQEVILRCVPISNHLYFYWYRQILGQKVEFLVSFYNNEISEKSEIFDDQFSVERPDGSNFTLKIRSTKLEDSAMYFCASNDGGRGGNSPLHFGNGTRLTVT.

The V and J genes are TRBV6-5 and TRBJ2-5; D unresolved. The CDR3 is 15 residues long. Trimming removed 7 bases from V and 0 bases from J, with 15 bases in between. Germline CDR1 and CDR2: MNHEY and SVGAGI. CDR3 DNA sequence: TGTGCCAGCAAATCATCGAACAGCAACCAAGAGACCCAGTACTTC. The encoded protein is CASKSSNSNQETQYF.

This clone rates as medium-sized. The sample holds other DNA sequences that translate to the same CDR3. The chain carries TRBV5-5 and TRBJ2-3; 9 nucleotides match TRBD2. The CDR3 is made up of 16 amino acids. Germline V gives CDR1 SGHKS, CDR2 YYEKEE (reference sequence). Trimming at V came to 0 bases and at J to 14 bases, leaving 16 bases not matched to a gene. The DNA for the CDR3 is TGTGCCAGCAGCTTGGGCGGGGGGGGGAGGGCCCTCCCTGGGTATTTT. Translating gives CASSLGGGGRALPGYF. Variable domain in full (rest from reference TRBV5-5 and TRBJ2-3): DAGVTQSPTHLIKTRGQQVTLRCSPISGHKSVSWYQQVLGQGPQFIFQYYEKEERGRGNFPDRFSARQFPNYSSELNVNALLLGDSALYLCASSLGGGGRALPGYFGPGTRLTVL.

There are a few counts of this clone. The chain combines TRBV12-3 or TRBV12-4 with TRBJ1-2; TRBD1 might be the D (6 bases). V lost 6 bases and J 7 bases, leaving 12 bases between the germline ends. The CDR3 consists of 12 residues. CDR3 in amino acids: CASSTGTSGYTF. DNA of the CDR3: TGTGCCAGCAGCACAGGGACAAGTGGCTACACCTTC.

The chain combines TRBV4-3 with TRBJ2-7; a possible D gene is TRBD2 (5 bases). CDR1 is LGHNA, CDR2 YSLEER, per germline. Trimming took 0 bases from V and 4 from J, leaving 13 bases between them. CDR3 length: 15 amino acids. CDR3 sequence reads: CASSQDRAPGYEQYF. The CDR3 nucleotides read TGCGCCAGCAGCCAAGATCGGGCTCCGGGGTACGAGCAGTACTTC.

CDR3 sequence: CASSQGQGTNEQYF. CDR3 DNA: TGTGCCAGCAGCCAGGGACAGGGGACCAACGAGCAGTACTTC. V is TRBV3-1 (or the pseudogene TRBV3-2) and J is TRBJ2-7, with TRBD1 identical over 10 bases. Per germline, CDR1 LGHDT and CDR2 YNNKEL (reference sequence). J gave up 5 bases and V 3 bases, and 4 bases lay outside the gene matches. The CDR3 extends over 14 amino acids.

The chain combines TRBV6-5 with TRBJ2-1; D unclear. The V gene lost 0 bases and the J gene lost 10 bases, with 7 bases spanning the gap. CDR3 size: 12 residues. In germline, CDR1 is MNHEY, CDR2 SVGAGI. CDR3 in DNA: TGTGCCAGCAGTTACTCGACGGAGGAGCAGTTCTTC. It translates to CASSYSTEEQFF.

This clone was counted between two and nine times. The rearrangement links TRBV11-1 to TRBJ1-1; no reliable D call. Germline CDR1 is SGHAT and CDR2 is FQDESV (reference sequence). V was clipped by 1 base and J by 10 bases, with 19 bases between them. This CDR3 region has 15 residues. In DNA form, the CDR3 reads TGTGCCAGCAGCTTAGAGCCTACGCGGGCGAAAGGAGCTTTCTTT. It yields the protein CASSLEPTRAKGAFF.

The chain couples TRBV7-9 to TRBJ1-2; maybe TRBD1 (6 bases). Per the germline V gene, CDR1 is SEHNR and CDR2 is FQNEAQ (reference sequence). V lost 5 bases, J lost 6 bases, and 16 bases lay in between. The CDR3 totals 14 residues. The CDR3: CASSHTTGIDGYTF. The DNA for the CDR3 is TGTGCCAGCAGCCACACGACAGGTATCGATGGCTACACCTTC.

The genes are TRBV2 and TRBJ2-3, with 7 bases lining up with TRBD1. Germline V lookup: CDR1 SNHLY, CDR2 FYNNEI. This CDR3 has 11 amino acids. The J segment lost 8 bases and the V segment lost 8 bases, leaving 4 bases of the junction unmatched. CDR3: CASDRQGTQYF. CDR3 nucleotides: TGTGCCAGCGACCGACAGGGTACGCAGTATTTT.

This rearrangement joins TRBV6-6 to TRBJ1-4; 7 bases line up with TRBD1. The germline gives CDR1 MNHNY, CDR2 SVGAGI (reference sequence). Trimming at V came to 0 bases and at J to 10 bases, leaving 11 bases not matched to a gene. The CDR3 is made up of 16 amino acids. The CDR3 DNA reads TGTGCCAGCAGTTACTCTCCAAACAGGGGTGTTGTAAAACTGTTTTTT. Amino acids: CASSYSPNRGVVKLFF.

A note on this clone: At one of its ends the junction is not consistent with the germline gene, which may arise from a read error. V is TRBV18 and J is TRBJ2-4; 8 positions agree with TRBD1. From germline, CDR1 is KGHSH and CDR2 LQKENI. The CDR3 has 11 residues. CDR3 sequence reads: CASSHKDRVYF. CDR3 DNA: TGTGCCAGCTCACATAAGGACAGGGTGTATTTC.

The rearrangement joins TRBV25-1 to TRBJ2-7, with 7 bases matching TRBD2. V shed 1 base and J 6 bases; nucleotides not matched to a gene: 9. In germline, CDR1 is MGHDK, CDR2 SYGVNS. The CDR3 has 15 residues. The CDR3 region has the DNA TGTGCCAGCAGTGAATGGGGGGGAGCCGATGGCGAGCAGTACTTC. Protein product: CASSEWGGADGEQYF.

This chain uses TRBV6-5 with TRBJ1-1; D unresolved. There are 13 residues in the CDR3. Between the trimmed V and J ends, which lost 7 bases and 1 base, there was a span of 10 bases. Germline CDR1 MNHEY, CDR2 SVGAGI. CDR3 region: CASTPPQNTEAFF. As DNA, the CDR3 is TGTGCCAGCACCCCCCCCCAGAACACTGAAGCTTTCTTT.

The chain combines TRBV3-1 (or the pseudogene TRBV3-2) with TRBJ1-6, with 8 bases fitting TRBD1. Germline loops: CDR1 LGHDT, CDR2 YNNKEL (reference sequence). Trimming took 2 bases from V and 3 from J; bases not matched to a gene: 6. This CDR3 region has 17 residues. The CDR3 reads CASSQPGTGFYNSPLHF. The CDR3 DNA is TGTGCCAGCAGCCAACCCGGGACAGGCTTCTATAATTCACCCCTCCACTTT.

The gene calls are TRBV25-1 and TRBJ1-2; 9 nucleotides agree with TRBD1. CDR1 and CDR2 (germline): MGHDK, SYGVNS. V trimming: 6 bases; J trimming: 7 bases; junction bases outside the gene matches: 6. The CDR3 length is 13 residues. The CDR3 DNA sequence: TGTGCCAGCAGCCCACAGGGGGCGCTTGGCTACACCTTC. This translates into CASSPQGALGYTF.

This clone has a handful of counts. Germline is not matched at one junction end, which may reflect a read error. The chain uses TRBV19 and TRBJ1-5; TRBD1 is a possible D gene (6 bases). Germline loops: CDR1 LNHDA, CDR2 SQIVND (reference sequence). The CDR3 has 14 amino acids. CDR3 coding DNA: TGTGCCAGTAATATACAGGGAAGCAATCAGCCCCAGCATTTT. Residues: CASNIQGSNQPQHF.